One and the same sample provided the 17 T cell receptor beta chains below, sequenced in a study of blood T cell repertoires in COVID-19. Generated by immunoSEQ multiplex PCR, the TCRdb table keeps only in-frame clones and is missing some. The table records 170,000 or so clones, roughly nine tenths of them present only once. The sequenced material came from PBMCs or T cells enriched from blood (not recorded which). The receptors were sampled from a woman aged 50 to 60 who had recovered from COVID-19.

V usage is TRBV12-5 and J usage is TRBJ2-1, with 7 nucleotides matching TRBD2. With V trimmed by 2 bases and J by 7 bases, 11 bases remained unmatched. The length of the CDR3 is 16 residues. In germline, CDR1 is LGHNT, CDR2 FRNRAP. The CDR3 DNA follows: TGTGCTAGTGGTTTGCCACTAGGGACTAACAAAAATGAGCAGTTCTTC. Its protein product is CASGLPLGTNKNEQFF.

The chain employs TRBV5-8 and TRBJ2-5; no firm D call. With 0 bases removed from V and 4 bases from J, the gap between germline ends came to 4 bases. The CDR3 covers 12 residues. The germline V gene encodes CDR1 SGHTS and CDR2 YDEGEE. The CDR3 nucleotides are TGTGCCAGCAGCTTGGTCCGAGAGACCCAGTACTTC. It is translated as CASSLVRETQYF.

There are a few counts of this clone. The rearrangement links TRBV6-5 to TRBJ1-5, with a tentative D call TRBD1 (6 bases). Germline CDR1 MNHEY, CDR2 SVGAGI. The CDR3 extends over 13 amino acids. Trimming removed 6 bases from V and 2 bases from J, with 8 bases in between. The CDR3 nucleotides read TGTGCCAGCAGGGCAGGGGGCAATCAGCCCCAGCATTTT. It translates to CASRAGGNQPQHF.

The chain carries TRBV7-2 and TRBJ1-5, with 7 positions matching TRBD1. Germline values: CDR1 SGHTA, CDR2 FQGNSA. This CDR3 spans 16 amino acids. With 1 base clipped from V and 3 bases from J, the junction kept 6 bases outside the gene matches. CDR3 loop: CASSLEWGQFNQPQHF. The CDR3 DNA reads TGTGCCAGCAGCTTAGAATGGGGACAGTTCAATCAGCCCCAGCATTTT.

The chain links TRBV5-1 to TRBJ2-1; TRBD1 matches 7 bases. Trimming at V came to 0 bases and at J to 8 bases, leaving 5 bases not matched to a gene. This CDR3 has 14 amino acids. Germline values: CDR1 SGHRS, CDR2 YFSETQ. The CDR3 DNA reads TGCGCCAGCAGCTTGGGACAGGGTATGGATGAGCAGTTCTTC. Amino acid sequence: CASSLGQGMDEQFF. Based on the CDR3 plus reference TRBV5-1 and TRBJ2-1, the full variable domain is KAGVTQTPRYLIKTRGQQVTLSCSPISGHRSVSWYQQTPGQGLQFLFEYFSETQRNKGNFPGRFSGRQFSNSRSEMNVSTLELGDSALYLCASSLGQGMDEQFFGPGTRLTVL.

The chain recombines TRBV5-4 with TRBJ2-7, with 9 nucleotides matching TRBD1. CDR1 and CDR2 from the germline V gene are SGHNT and YYREEE (reference sequence). V trimming: 6 bases; J trimming: 3 bases; junction bases outside the gene matches: 13. The length of the CDR3 is 16 residues. As DNA, the CDR3 is TGTGCCAGCACCCCTTCCTTCGGGACAGGGCTCTACGAGCAGTACTTC. Translation gives CASTPSFGTGLYEQYF.

V is TRBV24-1 and J is TRBJ2-5; 7 positions match TRBD2. The germline V gene has CDR1 KGHDR and CDR2 SFDVKD. Losses at the gene ends were 6 bases for V and 7 bases for J; bases not matched to a gene: 16. The CDR3 extends over 16 amino acids. The CDR3 nucleotides are TGTGCCACCAGTAGGGGCGGGGGACCGCTAGGCGGGACCCAGTACTTC. Encoded protein: CATSRGGGPLGGTQYF.

The chain joins TRBV7-9 to TRBJ2-7, with 9 bases fitting TRBD1. V shed 2 bases, J shed 6 bases, and the junction held 5 bases outside the gene matches. From germline, CDR1 is SEHNR and CDR2 FQNEAQ (reference sequence). This CDR3 has 14 residues. For the CDR3, the DNA is TGTGCCAGCAGCTTAAGCGGACAGGGGCCCGAGCAGTACTTC. Amino acid sequence: CASSLSGQGPEQYF.

The DNA of the CDR3 is TGTGCCAGCTCACCACCTTACGGGACTAGCGGGACAAATGAGCAGTTCTTC. This sequence encodes CASSPPYGTSGTNEQFF. The chain links TRBV18 to TRBJ2-1; 13 nucleotides match TRBD2. This CDR3 spans 17 amino acids. Germline loops: CDR1 KGHSH, CDR2 LQKENI. J lost 7 bases, V lost 0 bases, and 6 bases had no gene match.

The J gene is TRBJ1-5, the V gene TRBV27, with 7 bases lining up with TRBD1. The CDR3 extends over 14 amino acids. Looked up from germline, CDR1 is MNHEY and CDR2 is SMNVEV (reference sequence). J lost 3 bases, V lost 4 bases, and 3 bases had no gene match. The CDR3 protein is CASSSRGINQPQHF. In DNA form, the CDR3 reads TGTGCCAGCAGTTCCAGGGGGATCAATCAGCCCCAGCATTTT.

V and J are TRBV2 and TRBJ1-4; D call uncertain. The CDR3 is made up of 16 amino acids. CDR1 and CDR2 from the germline V gene are SNHLY and FYNNEI. V lost 4 bases and J 0 bases, leaving 12 bases between the germline ends. The CDR3 region is CASSVGRSATNEKLFF. The CDR3 nucleotides read TGTGCCAGCAGTGTGGGCAGATCCGCAACTAATGAAAAACTGTTTTTT.

The V and J genes are TRBV12-3 or TRBV12-4 and TRBJ2-7; a possible D gene is TRBD2 (6 bases). V was cut by 6 bases and J by 3 bases, with 9 bases left in between. This CDR3 has 12 amino acids. This CDR3 reads CASRGGNYEQYF. CDR3 in DNA: TGTGCCAGCAGGGGGGGTAACTACGAGCAGTACTTC.

CDR3 DNA sequence: TGTGCCAGCAGCGCCCGGACTAGCGGACAAGAGACCCAGTACTTC. Protein: CASSARTSGQETQYF. The chain carries TRBV5-4 and TRBJ2-5, with TRBD2 identical over 10 bases. The CDR3 has 15 amino acids. After removal of 4 bases from V and 2 bases from J, the junction contained 5 bases not matched to a gene. CDR1 and CDR2 from the germline V gene are SGHNT and YYREEE (reference sequence). Together with reference TRBV5-4 and TRBJ2-5, the CDR3 gives the full variable domain: ETGVTQSPTHLIKTRGQQVTLRCSSQSGHNTVSWYQQALGQGPQFIFQYYREEENGRGNFPPRFSGLQFPNYSSELNVNALELDDSALYLCASSARTSGQETQYFGPGTRLLVL.

A remark on this clone: The sample holds other DNA sequences that translate to the same CDR3. The rearrangement uses TRBV7-2 and TRBJ1-2; TRBD1 might be the D (5 bases). The CDR3 runs 13 residues. V was cut by 1 base and J by 3 bases, with 6 bases left in between. Germline V lookup: CDR1 SGHTA, CDR2 FQGNSA. The CDR3, as DNA: TGTGCCAGCAGCTTAGGGGGGGACTATGGCTACACCTTC. Translated, it gives CASSLGGDYGYTF.

This clone has just a few counts. At one end, the junction sequence differs from germline, possibly due to a read error. The chain recombines TRBV6-2 or TRBV6-3 with TRBJ2-7, with 9 bases that match TRBD1. In germline, CDR1 is MNHEY, CDR2 SVGEGT. The CDR3 runs to 12 residues. Here the CDR3 reads CASSPGTGFLDF. In nucleotides, the CDR3 is TGTGCCAGCAGTCCAGGGACAGGGTTTTTGGACTTC.

The chain has TRBV6-5 and TRBJ2-7, with D uncertain. Trimming took 2 bases from V and 1 from J, leaving 12 bases between them. CDR1 and CDR2 from the germline V gene are MNHEY and SVGAGI. The CDR3 spans 15 residues. The CDR3 DNA sequence: TGTGCCAGCAGTTACAGTAGTGACTCTTCCTACGAGCAGTACTTC. Translating gives CASSYSSDSSYEQYF.

The chain carries TRBV4-2 and TRBJ2-1; 14 nucleotides line up with TRBD2. Germline loops: CDR1 LGHNA, CDR2 YNFKEQ. The CDR3 contains 18 residues. The trim removed 0 bases at V and 9 bases at J, leaving 10 bases unmatched. This CDR3 reads CASSQESGLAGEGGEQFF. The CDR3 DNA follows: TGTGCCAGCAGCCAAGAGTCGGGACTAGCGGGAGAAGGCGGTGAGCAGTTCTTC.